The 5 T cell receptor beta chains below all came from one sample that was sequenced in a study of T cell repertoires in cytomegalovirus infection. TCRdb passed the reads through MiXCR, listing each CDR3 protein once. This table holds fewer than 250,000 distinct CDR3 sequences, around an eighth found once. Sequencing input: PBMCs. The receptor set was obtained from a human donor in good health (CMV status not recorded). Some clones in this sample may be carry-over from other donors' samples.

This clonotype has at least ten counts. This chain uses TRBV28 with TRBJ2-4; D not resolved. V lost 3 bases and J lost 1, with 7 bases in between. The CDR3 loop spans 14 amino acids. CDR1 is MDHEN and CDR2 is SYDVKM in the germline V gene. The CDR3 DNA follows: TGTGCCAGCAGTTTTACGGAGGCCAAAAACATTCAGTACTTC. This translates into CASSFTEAKNIQYF.

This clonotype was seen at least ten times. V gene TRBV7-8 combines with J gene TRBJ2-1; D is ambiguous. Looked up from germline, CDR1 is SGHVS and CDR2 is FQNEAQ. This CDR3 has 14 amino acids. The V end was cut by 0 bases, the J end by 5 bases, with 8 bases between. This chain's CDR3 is CASSLARVDNEQFF. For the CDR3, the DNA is TGTGCCAGCAGCTTAGCAAGGGTAGACAATGAGCAGTTCTTC.

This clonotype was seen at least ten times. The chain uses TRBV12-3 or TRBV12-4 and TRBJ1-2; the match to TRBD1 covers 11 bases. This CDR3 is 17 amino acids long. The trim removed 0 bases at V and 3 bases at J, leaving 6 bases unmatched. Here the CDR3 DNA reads TGTGCCAGCAGTTTAGCCCCCGGACAGGGGGCTGACTATGGCTACACCTTC. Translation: CASSLAPGQGADYGYTF.

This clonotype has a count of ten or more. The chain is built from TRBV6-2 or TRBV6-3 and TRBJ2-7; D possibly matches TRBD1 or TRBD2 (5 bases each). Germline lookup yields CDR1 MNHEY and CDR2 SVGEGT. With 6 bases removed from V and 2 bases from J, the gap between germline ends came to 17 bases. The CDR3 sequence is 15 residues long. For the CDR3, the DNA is TGTGCCAGCAGGGGGTCTTTAGAGGGACCCTACGAGCAGTACTTC. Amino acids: CASRGSLEGPYEQYF.

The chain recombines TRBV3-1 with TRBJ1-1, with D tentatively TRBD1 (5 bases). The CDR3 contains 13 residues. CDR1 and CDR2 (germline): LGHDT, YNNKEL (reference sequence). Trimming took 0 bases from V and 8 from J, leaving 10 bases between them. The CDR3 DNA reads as TGTGCCAGCAGCCAAGACACAGGAACCGAAGCTTTCTTT. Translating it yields CASSQDTGTEAFF.